The 30 T cell receptor beta chains listed next were all sequenced from one sample in a study of blood T cell repertoires in COVID-19. Data came from immunoSEQ multiplex PCR; TCRdb stores just in-frame clones and leaves some out. The table shows roughly 250,000 clones, with about 83% occurring only once. Sequencing was performed on peripheral blood. Receptors originate from a man in his forties or fifties with acute or convalescent COVID-19.

V and J are TRBV10-1 and TRBJ2-1, with D perhaps matching TRBD2 (5 bases). Deletions cut 0 bases from V and 9 bases from J, with 9 bases between. The CDR3 sequence is 13 residues long. CDR1 and CDR2 (germline): WNHNN, SYGVQD (reference sequence). The CDR3 DNA sequence: TGCGCCAGCAGTGAGTCAGGGAGACCTGAGCAGTTCTTC. The encoded protein is CASSESGRPEQFF.

This chain links TRBV21-1 with TRBJ1-6; TRBD1, the D gene given by the table, was not confirmed from the DNA. TRBV21-1 is classified as a pseudogene. CDR3 length equals 20 residues. The CDR3 nucleotides are TGTGCCAGCAGCAAAAGCCGAACGACAGGGGGCTACTTCTATAATTCACCCCTCCACTTT. Protein product: CASSKSRTTGGYFYNSPLHF.

The chain carries TRBV5-4 and TRBJ2-5; D is perhaps TRBD2 (6 bases). This CDR3 region has 14 residues. Per the germline V gene, CDR1 is SGHNT and CDR2 is YYREEE (reference sequence). V lost 1 base and J 4 bases, leaving 11 bases between the germline ends. This CDR3 reads CASSLYGRAETQYF. CDR3 DNA: TGTGCCAGCAGCTTGTACGGGAGAGCAGAGACCCAGTACTTC. Using reference TRBV5-4 and TRBJ2-5 for the parts outside the CDR3, the full variable domain is ETGVTQSPTHLIKTRGQQVTLRCSSQSGHNTVSWYQQALGQGPQFIFQYYREEENGRGNFPPRFSGLQFPNYSSELNVNALELDDSALYLCASSLYGRAETQYFGPGTRLLVL.

The gene calls are TRBV5-6 and TRBJ1-3, with no clear D. The germline V gene encodes CDR1 SGHDT and CDR2 YYEEEE. The germline V and J ends were trimmed by 1 base and 4 bases, with 12 bases remaining between them. The CDR3 is made up of 15 amino acids. The CDR3 DNA reads as TGTGCCAGCAGCTTGAGGCCGACCGGGGGAAACACCATATATTTT. Translating gives CASSLRPTGGNTIYF.

The chain has TRBV7-3 and TRBJ2-2; the match to TRBD2 covers 7 bases. Per the germline V gene, CDR1 is SGHTA and CDR2 is FQGTGA. The CDR3 has 17 residues. Trimming at V came to 4 bases and at J to 6 bases, leaving 14 bases not matched to a gene. CDR3 amino acids: CASSSGTIGAVSGELFF. DNA of the CDR3: TGTGCCAGCAGCTCCGGGACTATTGGGGCAGTGTCCGGGGAGCTGTTTTTT.

This chain's CDR3 is CAIGTTGPPANYGYTF. The CDR3 region has the DNA TGTGCCATCGGAACGACAGGGCCCCCAGCTAACTATGGCTACACCTTC. This chain joins TRBV10-3 and TRBJ1-2; TRBD1 matches at 7 bases. Germline lookup yields CDR1 ENHRY and CDR2 SYGVKD. J was trimmed by 0 bases and V by 8 bases; bases with no gene match: 12. This CDR3 has 16 amino acids.

The rearrangement joins TRBV5-1 to TRBJ2-7, with TRBD1 identical over 9 bases. With 2 bases clipped from V and 0 bases from J, the junction kept 3 bases outside the gene matches. CDR1 and CDR2 from the germline V gene are SGHRS and YFSETQ. CDR3 size: 15 residues. The CDR3 region has the DNA TGCGCCAGCAGCTTACAGGGGGCCAGCTCCTACGAGCAGTACTTC. Translation: CASSLQGASSYEQYF. The variable domain in full, with the rest retrieved from reference TRBV5-1 and TRBJ2-7, is KAGVTQTPRYLIKTRGQQVTLSCSPISGHRSVSWYQQTPGQGLQFLFEYFSETQRNKGNFPGRFSGRQFSNSRSEMNVSTLELGDSALYLCASSLQGASSYEQYFGPGTRLTVT.

The CDR3 sequence is CASSVGREGYTF. As DNA, the CDR3 is TGTGCCAGCAGCGTAGGTAGAGAAGGCTACACCTTC. The rearrangement links TRBV9 to TRBJ1-2; D is unresolved. Germline CDR1 SGDLS, CDR2 YYNGEE. V was trimmed by 0 bases and J by 8 bases, leaving 8 bases between them. The CDR3 loop spans 12 amino acids.

The chain carries TRBV28 and TRBJ1-1; TRBD1 agrees at 7 bases. V trimming: 4 bases; J trimming: 6 bases; junction bases outside the gene matches: 8. There are 14 residues in the CDR3. Germline CDR1 reads MDHEN; CDR2 reads SYDVKM. In DNA, the CDR3 is TGTGCCAGCAGTTGGGAACAGGGGAAGGCTGAAGCTTTCTTT. It is translated as CASSWEQGKAEAFF.

This clone was recorded once. This chain links TRBV27 with TRBJ2-1; 10 bases map to TRBD2. Germline lookup yields CDR1 MNHEY and CDR2 SMNVEV (reference sequence). There are 14 residues in the CDR3. The ends lost 10 bases at V and 0 bases at J; junction bases unmatched: 3. As DNA, the CDR3 is TGTGCCACCCGGACTAGCGGCTCCTACAATGAGCAGTTCTTC. Translating it yields CATRTSGSYNEQFF.

The V and J genes are TRBV5-6 and TRBJ1-3, with D unclear. The V gene's germline CDR1 is SGHDT and CDR2 YYEEEE. V was shortened by 1 base and J by 6 bases, with 8 bases between the two germline ends. The CDR3 is made up of 13 amino acids. The DNA of the CDR3 is TGTGCCAGCAGCTTGAGGCAGGCAAACACCATATATTTT. Amino acid sequence: CASSLRQANTIYF.

The chain couples TRBV12-3 or TRBV12-4 to TRBJ2-5; no reliable D call. Trimming shortened V by 5 bases and J by 3 bases, and 4 bases separated the two germline ends. This CDR3 spans 11 amino acids. CDR3 in amino acids: CASSVKETQYF. The CDR3 bases are TGTGCCAGCAGTGTTAAAGAGACCCAGTACTTC.

The CDR3: CASSGTGYSYEQYF. The DNA of the CDR3 is TGTGCCAGCAGCGGGACAGGCTACTCCTACGAGCAGTACTTC. V is TRBV9 and J is TRBJ2-7; 7 bases match TRBD1. The CDR3 spans 14 residues. V was clipped by 3 bases and J by 0 bases; unmatched bases: 3. Germline CDR1 is SGDLS and CDR2 is YYNGEE. The full variable domain, rest sourced from reference TRBV9 and TRBJ2-7, is DSGVTQTPKHLITATGQRVTLRCSPRSGDLSVYWYQQSLDQGLQFLIQYYNGEERAKGNILERFSAQQFPDLHSELNLSSLELGDSALYFCASSGTGYSYEQYFGPGTRLTVT.

The chain links TRBV6-1 to TRBJ2-3; 8 nucleotides line up with TRBD2. Germline V CDR1 and CDR2: MNHNS, SASEGT. The CDR3 runs 14 residues. With V trimmed by 3 bases and J by 8 bases, 7 bases remained unmatched. CDR3: CASSELTSEGTQYF. The CDR3 DNA is TGTGCCAGCAGTGAGCTGACTAGCGAGGGTACGCAGTATTTT.

The chain employs TRBV12-5 and TRBJ2-1; 11 bases line up with TRBD2. Unmatched junction bases numbered 26, after V lost 3 bases and J lost 7 bases. The germline gives CDR1 LGHNT, CDR2 FRNRAP. CDR3 length: 22 residues. The CDR3 sequence is CASGFPISPLSLAGGWGNEQFF. The CDR3 region has the DNA TGTGCTAGTGGTTTTCCCATTTCCCCTCTCTCCCTAGCGGGAGGTTGGGGGAATGAGCAGTTCTTC.

This clone was recorded once. The V call is TRBV12-3 or TRBV12-4, the J call TRBJ2-7, with D uncertain. The V end lost 1 base, the J end lost 2 bases, and 3 bases lay between the germline ends. The CDR3 consists of 12 residues. The CDR3 DNA reads TGTGCCAGCAGTTTAGAGCCCTACGAGCAGTACTTC. It specifies CASSLEPYEQYF.

The chain joins TRBV6-5 to TRBJ1-1, with D maybe TRBD1 (5 bases). The CDR3 is made up of 11 amino acids. Trimming cost V 2 bases and J 14 bases, with 12 bases left between them. Per the germline V gene, CDR1 is MNHEY and CDR2 is SVGAGI. CDR3 sequence reads: CASSYMGEEFF. CDR3 DNA: TGTGCCAGCAGTTACATGGGGGAGGAATTCTTT.

The J gene is TRBJ1-4, the V gene TRBV18, with 8 bases aligning to TRBD1. The CDR3 contains 16 residues. The germline CDR1 and CDR2 sequences are KGHSH and LQKENI. V lost 4 bases, J lost 6 bases, and 10 bases stayed unmatched. The CDR3 bases are TGTGCCAGCTCACAGCAACAGGGGGTACAAGATGAAAAACTGTTTTTT. Encoded protein: CASSQQQGVQDEKLFF.

The rearrangement joins TRBV10-3 to TRBJ2-7; possibly TRBD2 for D (6 bases). The CDR3 extends over 12 amino acids. V was pared by 11 bases and J by 3 bases, with 14 bases between. Germline loops: CDR1 ENHRY, CDR2 SYGVKD. DNA for the CDR3: TGTGCCTCCGGGACTTTAAGCTACGAGCAGTACTTC. This sequence encodes CASGTLSYEQYF.

This sequence joins TRBV2 and TRBJ2-7; perhaps TRBD2 as D (6 bases). Germline V gene lookup returns CDR1 SNHLY and CDR2 FYNNEI. V was pared by 6 bases and J by 3 bases, with 15 bases between. CDR3 length equals 14 residues. The CDR3 nucleotides read TGTGCCAGCAGCGGGAGTGGCAGTCGCTACGAGCAGTACTTC. Protein sequence: CASSGSGSRYEQYF.

This rearrangement joins TRBV6-6 to TRBJ2-1, with TRBD2 matching 10 bases. Trimming took 9 bases from V and 8 from J; bases not matched to a gene: 7. Germline V gene lookup returns CDR1 MNHNY and CDR2 SVGAGI (reference sequence). The CDR3 totals 13 residues. In DNA form, the CDR3 reads TGTGCCAGTATCCCTAGCGGGAGCCATGAGCAGTTCTTC. It translates to CASIPSGSHEQFF.

J is TRBJ2-3 and V is TRBV4-2, with 8 bases lining up with TRBD2. Germline values: CDR1 LGHNA, CDR2 YNFKEQ. The CDR3 contains 16 residues. V trimming: 1 base; J trimming: 5 bases; junction bases outside the gene matches: 8. The CDR3, as DNA: TGTGCCAGCAGCCAAGGGGAAGCGGGAGCCGAAGATACGCAGTATTTT. Translating it yields CASSQGEAGAEDTQYF.

The CDR3 bases are TGTGCCAGCTCACCACCGGGACAGGGGAAGTCTGGCTACACCTTC. Translated: CASSPPGQGKSGYTF. J is TRBJ1-2 and V is TRBV18; 10 nucleotides match TRBD1. The CDR3 has 15 residues. The V segment lost 0 bases and the J segment 7 bases; nucleotides outside the gene matches: 5. Germline values: CDR1 KGHSH, CDR2 LQKENI.

The chain couples TRBV2 to TRBJ2-1; 8 nucleotides agree with TRBD2. The CDR3 is made up of 15 amino acids. V shed 4 bases, J shed 6 bases, and the junction held 8 bases outside the gene matches. Germline V gene lookup returns CDR1 SNHLY and CDR2 FYNNEI. CDR3 bases: TGTGCCAGCAGTGCAGTAGCGGGGAGCCCCAATGAGCAGTTCTTC. It yields the protein CASSAVAGSPNEQFF.

The V call is TRBV24-1, the J call TRBJ2-3; TRBD1 agrees at 8 bases. This CDR3 is 15 amino acids long. Germline V gene lookup returns CDR1 KGHDR and CDR2 SFDVKD. V lost 2 bases and J lost 6; bases outside the gene matches: 6. CDR3 in DNA: TGTGCCACCAGTGATTCCGGACAGGGCATCGATACGCAGTATTTT. As protein: CATSDSGQGIDTQYF.

This clone was observed once. The chain uses TRBV27 and TRBJ1-4; no reliable D call. Trimming took 5 bases from V and 7 from J, leaving 14 bases between them. Per germline, CDR1 MNHEY and CDR2 SMNVEV (reference sequence). The length of the CDR3 is 14 residues. As DNA, the CDR3 is TGTGCCAGCAGTCTGACGAGGGTGGTTGAAAAACTGTTTTTT. Residues: CASSLTRVVEKLFF.

To note about this clone: One junction end does not reproduce the germline sequence, and a read error may be involved. The chain uses TRBV5-6 and TRBJ1-2; D not certain. CDR3 length: 13 residues. Germline V gives CDR1 SGHDT, CDR2 YYEEEE. The CDR3 DNA is TGTGCCAGCAGCTTGGCACAGACATATGGCTACGCCTTC. Encoded protein: CASSLAQTYGYAF.

The V call is TRBV24-1, the J call TRBJ1-1; TRBD1 is a possible D gene (6 bases). Looked up from germline, CDR1 is KGHDR and CDR2 is SFDVKD. The CDR3 runs 15 residues. V dropped 4 bases and J dropped 5 bases, with 16 bases sitting between them. This CDR3 reads CATSDSRNGQTEAFF. The CDR3 region has the DNA TGTGCCACCAGTGACTCCCGGAATGGACAGACTGAAGCTTTCTTT.

This chain links TRBV30 with TRBJ2-3, with 10 bases identical to TRBD2. CDR1 is GTSNPN, CDR2 SVGIG, per germline (reference sequence). The V and J ends lost 4 bases and 1 base, in that order; junction bases with no gene match: 11. The CDR3 loop spans 17 amino acids. The CDR3 reads CAWKLAGARGGTDTQYF. The DNA of the CDR3 is TGTGCCTGGAAGCTAGCGGGGGCCCGAGGGGGCACAGATACGCAGTATTTT.

The genes are TRBV7-3 and TRBJ2-3; 7 nucleotides align to TRBD2. The CDR3 is 16 residues long. V shed 0 bases and J 2 bases; nucleotides not matched to a gene: 5. Germline CDR1 SGHTA, CDR2 FQGTGA. CDR3 protein: CASSLTPLAVTDTQYF. As DNA, the CDR3 is TGTGCCAGCAGCTTAACGCCGCTAGCGGTCACAGATACGCAGTATTTT.